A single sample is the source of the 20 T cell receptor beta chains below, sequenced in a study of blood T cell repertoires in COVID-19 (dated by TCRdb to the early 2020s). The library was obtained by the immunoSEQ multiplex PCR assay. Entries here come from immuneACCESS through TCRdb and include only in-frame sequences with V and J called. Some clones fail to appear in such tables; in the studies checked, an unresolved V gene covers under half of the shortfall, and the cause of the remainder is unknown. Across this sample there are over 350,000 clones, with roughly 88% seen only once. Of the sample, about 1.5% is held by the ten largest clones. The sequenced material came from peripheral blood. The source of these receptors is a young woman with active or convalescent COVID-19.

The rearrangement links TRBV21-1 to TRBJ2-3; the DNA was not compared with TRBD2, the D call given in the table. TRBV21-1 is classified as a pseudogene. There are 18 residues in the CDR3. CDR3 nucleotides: TGTGCCAGCAGCTCGTGGTGTAGCGGTCCTTCTGGGGTAGATACGCAGTATTTT. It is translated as CASSSWCSGPSGVDTQYF.

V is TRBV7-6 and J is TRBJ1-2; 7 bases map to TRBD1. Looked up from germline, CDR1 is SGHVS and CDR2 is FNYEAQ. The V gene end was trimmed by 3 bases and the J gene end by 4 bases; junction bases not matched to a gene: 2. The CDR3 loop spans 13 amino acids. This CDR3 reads CASSFQGGYGYTF. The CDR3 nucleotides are TGTGCCAGCAGCTTCCAGGGGGGCTATGGCTACACCTTC.

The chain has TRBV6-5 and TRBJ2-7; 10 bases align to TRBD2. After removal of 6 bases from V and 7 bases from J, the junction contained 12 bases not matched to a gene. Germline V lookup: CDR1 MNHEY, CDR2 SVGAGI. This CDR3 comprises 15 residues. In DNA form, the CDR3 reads TGTGCCAGCAGGCCAGGTTGGACTAGCGGCCTGGAGCAGTACTTC. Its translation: CASRPGWTSGLEQYF.

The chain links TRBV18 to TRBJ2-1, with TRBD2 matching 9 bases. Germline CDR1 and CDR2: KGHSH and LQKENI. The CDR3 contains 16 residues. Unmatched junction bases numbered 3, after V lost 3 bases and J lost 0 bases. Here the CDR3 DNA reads TGTGCCAGCTCACCGACTAGCGGAGGCTCCTACAATGAGCAGTTCTTC. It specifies CASSPTSGGSYNEQFF.

CDR3 loop: CASSLGTGYGYTF. In DNA, the CDR3 is TGCGCCAGCAGCTTAGGGACAGGATATGGCTACACCTTC. The chain is built from TRBV10-2 and TRBJ1-2; 8 bases align to TRBD1. Germline V gives CDR1 WSHSY, CDR2 SAAADI. Unmatched junction bases numbered 5, after V lost 6 bases and J lost 5 bases. The CDR3 is 13 amino acids.

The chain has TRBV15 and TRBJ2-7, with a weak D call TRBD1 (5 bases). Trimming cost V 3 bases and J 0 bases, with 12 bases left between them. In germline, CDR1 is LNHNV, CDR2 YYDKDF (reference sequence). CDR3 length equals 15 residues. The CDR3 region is CATSSPLGDSYEQYF. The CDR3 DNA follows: TGTGCCACCAGCAGTCCGTTAGGGGACTCCTACGAGCAGTACTTC.

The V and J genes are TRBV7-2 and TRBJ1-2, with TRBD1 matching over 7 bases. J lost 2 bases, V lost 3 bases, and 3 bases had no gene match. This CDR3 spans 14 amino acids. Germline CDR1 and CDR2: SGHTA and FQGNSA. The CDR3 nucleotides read TGTGCCAGCAGCTTGGGACAGATGAACTATGGCTACACCTTC. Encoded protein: CASSLGQMNYGYTF.

The CDR3 is CASSSGQGTGDLNTEAFF. In DNA form, the CDR3 reads TGTGCCAGCAGCTCCGGACAGGGTACGGGAGACTTGAACACTGAAGCTTTCTTT. The V and J genes are TRBV7-9 and TRBJ1-1; 8 bases are a match to TRBD1. The CDR3 is made up of 18 amino acids. V lost 4 bases and J lost 0; bases outside the gene matches: 13. CDR1 is SEHNR and CDR2 is FQNEAQ in the germline V gene (reference sequence).

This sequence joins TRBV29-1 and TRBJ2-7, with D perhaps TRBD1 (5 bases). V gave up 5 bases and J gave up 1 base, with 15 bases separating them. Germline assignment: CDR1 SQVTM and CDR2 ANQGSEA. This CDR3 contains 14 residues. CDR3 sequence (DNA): TGCAGCGTTTATTCGGCAGGGTTATCCTACGAGCAGTACTTC. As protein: CSVYSAGLSYEQYF.

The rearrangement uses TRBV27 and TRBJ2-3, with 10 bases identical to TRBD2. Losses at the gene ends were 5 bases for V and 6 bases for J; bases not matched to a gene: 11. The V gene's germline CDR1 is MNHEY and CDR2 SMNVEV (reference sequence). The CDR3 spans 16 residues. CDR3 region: CASSPFTSGVLDTQYF. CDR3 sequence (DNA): TGTGCCAGCAGTCCTTTTACTAGCGGGGTATTGGATACGCAGTATTTT.

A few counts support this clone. The CDR3, as DNA: TGTGCCAGCTCAGCGGGACTAGCGGGGACCGGGGAGCTGTTTTTT. This gives the protein CASSAGLAGTGELFF. The genes are TRBV18 and TRBJ2-2, with 13 bases aligning to TRBD2. V dropped 5 bases and J dropped 5; count of bases not matched to a gene: 2. The germline gives CDR1 KGHSH, CDR2 LQKENI. The CDR3 extends over 15 amino acids.

CDR3 in DNA: TGTGCCATCAGTAAGCCGACAGGGGGTTCGGACACTGAAGCTTTCTTT. Its translation is CAISKPTGGSDTEAFF. This chain connects TRBV10-3 to TRBJ1-1; 9 bases agree with TRBD1. The germline V gene has CDR1 ENHRY and CDR2 SYGVKD. With V trimmed by 5 bases and J by 3 bases, 10 bases remained unmatched. The CDR3 extends over 16 amino acids.

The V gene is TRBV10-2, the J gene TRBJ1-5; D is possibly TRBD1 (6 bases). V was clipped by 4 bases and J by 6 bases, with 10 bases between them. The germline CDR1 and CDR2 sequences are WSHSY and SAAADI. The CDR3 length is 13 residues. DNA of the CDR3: TGCGCCAGCAGTGGAGGGACAATTCAGCCCCAGCATTTT. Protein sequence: CASSGGTIQPQHF.

CDR3 nucleotides: TGTGCCAGCATCAGGGCCATCACAGATACGCAGTATTTT. Translated: CASIRAITDTQYF. The chain joins TRBV2 to TRBJ2-3; D perhaps matches TRBD1 (5 bases). V was clipped by 7 bases and J by 2 bases, with 10 bases between them. The V gene's germline CDR1 is SNHLY and CDR2 FYNNEI. This CDR3 comprises 13 residues.

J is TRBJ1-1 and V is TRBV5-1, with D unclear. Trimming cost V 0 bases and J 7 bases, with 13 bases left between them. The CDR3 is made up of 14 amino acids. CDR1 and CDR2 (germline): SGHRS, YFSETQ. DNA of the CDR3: TGCGCCAGCAGCTTGGACGGTCCGTCGGGTGAAGCTTTCTTT. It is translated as CASSLDGPSGEAFF.

The CDR3 loop is CASSYRTVFEQFF. CDR3 bases: TGTGCCAGCAGCTACAGGACAGTTTTTGAGCAGTTCTTC. The chain couples TRBV13 to TRBJ2-1; a weak D match, TRBD1 (6 bases). The germline CDR1 and CDR2 sequences are PRHDT and FYEKMQ (reference sequence). The CDR3 runs to 13 residues. V was pared by 4 bases and J by 9 bases, with 13 bases between.

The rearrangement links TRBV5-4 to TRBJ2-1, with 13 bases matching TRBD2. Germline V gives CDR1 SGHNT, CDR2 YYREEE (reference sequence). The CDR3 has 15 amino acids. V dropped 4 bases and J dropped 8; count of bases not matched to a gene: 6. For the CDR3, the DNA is TGTGCCAGCAGCAGGACTAGCGGGAGTACCGATGAGCAGTTCTTC. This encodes CASSRTSGSTDEQFF.

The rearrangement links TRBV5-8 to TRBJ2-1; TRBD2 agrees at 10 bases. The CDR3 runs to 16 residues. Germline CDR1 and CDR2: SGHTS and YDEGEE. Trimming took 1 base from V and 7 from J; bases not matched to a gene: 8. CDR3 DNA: TGTGCCAGCAGCTTGTCGCGTCTAGCGGGAGTAAATGAGCAGTTCTTC. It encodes CASSLSRLAGVNEQFF.

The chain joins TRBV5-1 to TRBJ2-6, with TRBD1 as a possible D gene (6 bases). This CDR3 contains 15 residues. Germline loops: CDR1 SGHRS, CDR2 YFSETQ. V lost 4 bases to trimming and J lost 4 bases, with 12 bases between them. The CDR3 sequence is CASSAQGGGANVLTF. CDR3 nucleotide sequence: TGCGCCAGCAGCGCACAGGGTGGAGGGGCCAACGTCCTGACTTTC.

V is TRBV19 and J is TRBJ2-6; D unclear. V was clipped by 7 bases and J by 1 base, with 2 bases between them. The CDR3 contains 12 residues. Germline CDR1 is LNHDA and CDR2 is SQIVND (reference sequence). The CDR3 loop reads CASISGANVLTF. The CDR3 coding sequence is TGTGCCAGTATATCTGGGGCCAACGTCCTGACTTTC.